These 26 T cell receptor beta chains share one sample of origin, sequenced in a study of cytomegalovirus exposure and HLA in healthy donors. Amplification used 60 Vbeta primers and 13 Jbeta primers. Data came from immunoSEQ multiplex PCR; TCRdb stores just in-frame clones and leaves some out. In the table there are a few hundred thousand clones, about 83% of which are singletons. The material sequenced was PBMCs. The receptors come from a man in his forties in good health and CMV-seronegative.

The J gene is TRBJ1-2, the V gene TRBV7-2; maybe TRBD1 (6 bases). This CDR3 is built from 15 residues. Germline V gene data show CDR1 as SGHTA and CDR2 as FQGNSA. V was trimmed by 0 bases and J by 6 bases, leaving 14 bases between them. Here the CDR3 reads CASSLARGAGNGYTF. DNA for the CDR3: TGTGCCAGCAGCTTAGCTCGGGGGGCGGGGAATGGCTACACCTTC.

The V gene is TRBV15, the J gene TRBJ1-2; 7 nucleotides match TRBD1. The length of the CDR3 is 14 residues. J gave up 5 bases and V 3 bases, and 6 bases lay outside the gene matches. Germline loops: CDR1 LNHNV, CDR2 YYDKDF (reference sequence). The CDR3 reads CATSRARDSYGYTF. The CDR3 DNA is TGTGCCACCAGCAGGGCTCGGGACAGTTATGGCTACACCTTC.

The CDR3 DNA follows: TGTGCCAGTAGTCGGGACAGAGATACGCAGTATTTT. Amino acids: CASSRDRDTQYF. The chain joins TRBV19 to TRBJ2-3; 7 nucleotides match TRBD1. V shed 5 bases, J shed 5 bases, and the junction held 1 base outside the gene matches. The CDR3 sequence is 12 residues long. Germline CDR1 is LNHDA and CDR2 is SQIVND (reference sequence).

Written as DNA, the CDR3 is TGTGCCAGTAGTAGACTAGCGGGAGTAGGCGAGCAGTACTTC. Amino acids: CASSRLAGVGEQYF. The V gene is TRBV19, the J gene TRBJ2-7, with 12 bases matching TRBD2. V shed 4 bases, J shed 6 bases, and the junction held 4 bases outside the gene matches. Per the germline V gene, CDR1 is LNHDA and CDR2 is SQIVND (reference sequence). The CDR3 loop spans 14 amino acids.

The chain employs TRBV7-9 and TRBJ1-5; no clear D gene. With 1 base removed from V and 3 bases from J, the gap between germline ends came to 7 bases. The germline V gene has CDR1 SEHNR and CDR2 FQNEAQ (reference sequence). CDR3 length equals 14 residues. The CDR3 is CASSLGGLNQPQHF. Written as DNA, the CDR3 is TGTGCCAGCAGCTTAGGAGGGCTCAATCAGCCCCAGCATTTT.

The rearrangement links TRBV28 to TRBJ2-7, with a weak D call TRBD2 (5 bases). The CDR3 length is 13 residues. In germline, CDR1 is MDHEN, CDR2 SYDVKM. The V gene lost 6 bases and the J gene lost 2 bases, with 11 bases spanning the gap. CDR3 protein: CASSRSGTYEQYF. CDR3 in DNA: TGTGCCAGCAGCCGGTCCGGGACCTACGAGCAGTACTTC.

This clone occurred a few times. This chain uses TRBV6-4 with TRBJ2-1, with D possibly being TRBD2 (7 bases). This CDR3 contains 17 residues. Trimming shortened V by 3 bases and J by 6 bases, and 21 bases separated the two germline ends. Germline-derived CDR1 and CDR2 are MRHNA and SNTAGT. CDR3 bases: TGTGCCAGCAGTGAAGGGGGGGGCGGGTCCGGAAGCAATGAGCAGTTCTTC. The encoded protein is CASSEGGGGSGSNEQFF.

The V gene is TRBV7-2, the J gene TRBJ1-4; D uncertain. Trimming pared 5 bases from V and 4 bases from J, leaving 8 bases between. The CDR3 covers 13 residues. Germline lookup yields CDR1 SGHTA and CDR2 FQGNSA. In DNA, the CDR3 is TGTGCCAGCAGCCGGGATGGTAATGAAAAACTGTTTTTT. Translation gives CASSRDGNEKLFF. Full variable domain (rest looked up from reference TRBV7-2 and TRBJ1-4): GAGVSQSPSNKVTEKGKDVELRCDPISGHTALYWYRQSLGQGLEFLIYFQGNSAPDKSGLPSDRFSAERTGGSVSTLTIQRTQQEDSAVYLCASSRDGNEKLFFGSGTQLSVL.

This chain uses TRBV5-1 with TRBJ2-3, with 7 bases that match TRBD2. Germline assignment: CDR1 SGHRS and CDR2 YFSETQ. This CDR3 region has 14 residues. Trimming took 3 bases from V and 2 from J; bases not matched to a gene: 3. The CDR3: CASSSGGFTDTQYF. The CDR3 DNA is TGCGCCAGCAGCTCGGGGGGTTTCACAGATACGCAGTATTTT.

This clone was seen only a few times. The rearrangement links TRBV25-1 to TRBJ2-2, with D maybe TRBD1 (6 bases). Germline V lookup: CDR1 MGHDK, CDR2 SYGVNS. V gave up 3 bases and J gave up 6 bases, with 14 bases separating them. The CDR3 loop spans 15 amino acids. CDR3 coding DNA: TGTGCCAGCAGTGACGCGAGACAGGTTTCCGGGGAGCTGTTTTTT. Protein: CASSDARQVSGELFF.

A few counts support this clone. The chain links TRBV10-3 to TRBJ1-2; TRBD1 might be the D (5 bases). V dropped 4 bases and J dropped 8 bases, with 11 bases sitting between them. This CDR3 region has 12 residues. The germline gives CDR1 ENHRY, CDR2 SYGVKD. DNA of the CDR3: TGTGCCATCAGTGTGGACACTCTGGGCTACACCTTC. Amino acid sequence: CAISVDTLGYTF.

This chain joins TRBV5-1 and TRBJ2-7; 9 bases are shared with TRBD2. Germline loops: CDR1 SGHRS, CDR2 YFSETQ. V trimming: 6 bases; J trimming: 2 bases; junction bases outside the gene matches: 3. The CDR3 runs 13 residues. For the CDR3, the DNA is TGCGCCAGCACGAGCGGGAGGACCTACGAGCAGTACTTC. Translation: CASTSGRTYEQYF.

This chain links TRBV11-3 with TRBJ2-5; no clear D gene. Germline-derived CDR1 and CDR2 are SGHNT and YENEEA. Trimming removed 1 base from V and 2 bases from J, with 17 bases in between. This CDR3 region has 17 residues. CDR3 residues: CASSLVVFSRQQETQYF. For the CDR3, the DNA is TGTGCCAGCAGCTTAGTTGTATTCTCGCGGCAGCAAGAGACCCAGTACTTC.

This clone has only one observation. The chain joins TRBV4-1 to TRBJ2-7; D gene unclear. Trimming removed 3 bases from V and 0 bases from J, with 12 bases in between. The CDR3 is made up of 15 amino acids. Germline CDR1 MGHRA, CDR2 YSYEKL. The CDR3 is CASSQALGSSYEQYF. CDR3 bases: TGCGCCAGCAGCCAGGCCCTAGGTAGCTCCTACGAGCAGTACTTC.

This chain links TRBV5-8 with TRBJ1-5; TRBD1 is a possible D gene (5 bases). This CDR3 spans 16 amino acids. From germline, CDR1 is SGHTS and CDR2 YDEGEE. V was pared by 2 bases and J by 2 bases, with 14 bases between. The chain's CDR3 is CASSFKDGGGNQPQHF. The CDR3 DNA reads TGTGCCAGCAGCTTCAAGGACGGGGGAGGCAATCAGCCCCAGCATTTT.

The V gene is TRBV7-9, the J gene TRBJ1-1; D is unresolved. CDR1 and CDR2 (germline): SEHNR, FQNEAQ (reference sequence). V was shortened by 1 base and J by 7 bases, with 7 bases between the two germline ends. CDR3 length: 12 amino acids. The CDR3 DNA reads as TGTGCCAGCAGCTTAGTGGCCATTGAAGCTTTCTTT. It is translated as CASSLVAIEAFF.

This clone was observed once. The CDR3 coding sequence is TGTGCCAGTAGTATGGGAGACAGGGCTGCTTTCTTT. This sequence encodes CASSMGDRAAFF. J is TRBJ1-1 and V is TRBV19; 7 bases agree with TRBD1. J gave up 11 bases and V 3 bases, and 6 bases lay outside the gene matches. This CDR3 region has 12 residues. Per germline, CDR1 LNHDA and CDR2 SQIVND (reference sequence).

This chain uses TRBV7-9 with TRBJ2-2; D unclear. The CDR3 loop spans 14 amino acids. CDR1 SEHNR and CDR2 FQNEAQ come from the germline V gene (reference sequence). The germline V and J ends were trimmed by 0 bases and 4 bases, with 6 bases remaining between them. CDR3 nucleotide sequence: TGTGCCAGCAGCTTAGCTTCAGGCACCGGGGAGCTGTTTTTT. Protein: CASSLASGTGELFF.

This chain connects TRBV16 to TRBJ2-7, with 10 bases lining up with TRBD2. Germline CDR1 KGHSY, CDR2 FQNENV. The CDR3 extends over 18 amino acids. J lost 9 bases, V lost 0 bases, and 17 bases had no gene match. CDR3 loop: CASSQSSPLAGGLDGQYF. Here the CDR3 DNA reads TGTGCCAGCAGCCAATCGAGTCCATTAGCGGGAGGTTTAGACGGGCAGTACTTC.

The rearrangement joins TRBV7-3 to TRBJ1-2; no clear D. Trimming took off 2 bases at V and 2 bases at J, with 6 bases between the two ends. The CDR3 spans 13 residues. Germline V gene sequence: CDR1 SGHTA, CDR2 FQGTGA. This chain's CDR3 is CASSLHQNYGYTF. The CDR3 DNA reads TGTGCCAGCAGCTTACACCAGAACTATGGCTACACCTTC.

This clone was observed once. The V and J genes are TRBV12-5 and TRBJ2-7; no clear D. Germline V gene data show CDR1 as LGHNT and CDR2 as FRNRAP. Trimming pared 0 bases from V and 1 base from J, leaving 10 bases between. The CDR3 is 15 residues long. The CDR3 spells CASGLVLGSSYEQYF. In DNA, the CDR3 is TGTGCTAGTGGTTTGGTACTGGGCAGTTCCTACGAGCAGTACTTC. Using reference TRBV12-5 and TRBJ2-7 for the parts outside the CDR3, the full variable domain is DARVTQTPRHKVTEMGQEVTMRCQPILGHNTVFWYRQTMMQGLELLAYFRNRAPLDDSGMPKDRFSAEMPDATLATLKIQPSEPRDSAVYFCASGLVLGSSYEQYFGPGTRLTVT.

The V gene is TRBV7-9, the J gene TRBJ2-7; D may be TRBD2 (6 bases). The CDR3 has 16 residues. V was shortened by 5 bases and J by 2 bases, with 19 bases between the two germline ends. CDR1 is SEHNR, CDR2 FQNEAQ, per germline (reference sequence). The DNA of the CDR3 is TGTGCCAGCAGCCACCTTTCTTCGCGGGAAACCTACGAGCAGTACTTC. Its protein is CASSHLSSRETYEQYF.

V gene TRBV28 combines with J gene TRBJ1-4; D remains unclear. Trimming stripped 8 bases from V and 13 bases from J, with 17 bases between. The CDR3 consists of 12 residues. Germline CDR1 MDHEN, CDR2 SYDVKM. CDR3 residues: CASSSPAGRLFF. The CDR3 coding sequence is TGTGCCAGCTCCTCCCCGGCGGGAAGACTGTTTTTT.

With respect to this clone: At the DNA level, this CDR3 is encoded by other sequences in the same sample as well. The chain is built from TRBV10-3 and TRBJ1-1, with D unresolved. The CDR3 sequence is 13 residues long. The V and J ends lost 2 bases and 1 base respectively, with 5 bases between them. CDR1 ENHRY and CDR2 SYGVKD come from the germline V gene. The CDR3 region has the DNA TGTGCCATCAGTGAGGCGGGGAACACTGAAGCTTTCTTT. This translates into CAISEAGNTEAFF.

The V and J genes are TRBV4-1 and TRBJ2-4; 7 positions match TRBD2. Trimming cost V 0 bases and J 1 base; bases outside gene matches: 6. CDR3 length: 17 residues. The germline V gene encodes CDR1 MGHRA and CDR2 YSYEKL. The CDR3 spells CASSQDPPAGAKNIQYF. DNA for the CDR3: TGCGCCAGCAGCCAAGATCCCCCAGCGGGGGCCAAAAACATTCAGTACTTC.

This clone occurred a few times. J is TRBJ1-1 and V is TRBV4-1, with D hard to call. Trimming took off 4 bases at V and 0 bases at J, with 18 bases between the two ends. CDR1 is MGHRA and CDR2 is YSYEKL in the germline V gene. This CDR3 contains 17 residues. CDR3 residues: CASSRSGSGPLNTEAFF. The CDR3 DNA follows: TGCGCCAGCAGCCGGAGCGGGAGCGGACCCCTGAACACTGAAGCTTTCTTT.